Below, 21 T cell receptor beta chains from the same sample are listed, as sequenced in a study of regulatory T cells in long-lasting Graves disease. Arm-PCR of CDR3 regions with iRepertoire HTBI primers generated TCR beta libraries. Each CDR3 protein is one row after TCRdb ran MiXCR on the multiplex PCR reads. The sample carries approximately 500,000 distinct CDR3 sequences, 20% to 25% recorded once. As for time point: persistent/refractory GD, antithyroid drugs over 5 years with positive TRAb. Extracted PBMC RNA gave rise to the TCR library. Sequences were derived from peripheral blood mononuclear cells (PBMCs), sampled when the disease was refractory, from a patient treated with antithyroid drugs. The receptors originated from a female donor with Graves disease.

This clonotype showed up many times. The chain recombines TRBV29-1 with TRBJ2-7; D may match TRBD1 or TRBD2 (6 bases each). CDR1 is SQVTM and CDR2 is ANQGSEA in the germline V gene. The germline V and J ends were trimmed by 6 bases and 2 bases, with 14 bases remaining between them. The CDR3 extends over 13 amino acids. CDR3 sequence reads: CSVGHGGTYEQYF. As DNA, the CDR3 is TGCAGCGTGGGACACGGGGGCACCTACGAGCAGTACTTC.

This clonotype was found a few times. The V gene is TRBV6-2 or TRBV6-3, the J gene TRBJ1-3, with 8 bases identical to TRBD1. This CDR3 contains 15 residues. V dropped 4 bases and J dropped 3; count of bases not matched to a gene: 5. Per germline, CDR1 MNHEY and CDR2 SVGEGT. In DNA, the CDR3 is TGTGCCAGCAGTTCCTCAGGGGGCAGTGGAAACACCATATATTTT. As protein: CASSSSGGSGNTIYF.

This clonotype was picked up a small number of times. The genes are TRBV4-3 and TRBJ1-4, with 9 bases aligning to TRBD1. CDR3 length equals 16 residues. V trimming: 1 base; J trimming: 7 bases; junction bases outside the gene matches: 7. Germline V gene data show CDR1 as LGHNA and CDR2 as YSLEER. The CDR3 sequence: CASSQAMDRGGEKLFF. The CDR3 bases are TGCGCCAGCAGCCAAGCGATGGACAGGGGAGGTGAAAAACTGTTTTTT.

The chain carries TRBV2 and TRBJ2-3; 8 nucleotides agree with TRBD2. The CDR3 contains 14 residues. J was trimmed by 5 bases and V by 2 bases; bases with no gene match: 3. Germline CDR1 reads SNHLY; CDR2 reads FYNNEI. The CDR3: CASSERGTRDTQYF. In DNA, the CDR3 is TGTGCCAGCAGTGAAAGAGGGACTAGAGATACGCAGTATTTT.

The CDR3 reads CASSLGHRYEQYF. CDR3 nucleotide sequence: TGTGCCAGCAGCCTGGGACACCGCTACGAGCAGTACTTC. This rearrangement joins TRBV13 to TRBJ2-7; TRBD1 might be the D (6 bases). CDR3 length: 13 amino acids. Trimming removed 5 bases from V and 3 bases from J, with 11 bases in between. Germline V gene data show CDR1 as PRHDT and CDR2 as FYEKMQ (reference sequence).

This clonotype appeared many times. V usage is TRBV27 and J usage is TRBJ1-1; D ambiguous. Between the trimmed V and J ends, which lost 4 bases and 5 bases, there was a span of 14 bases. This CDR3 region has 14 residues. In germline, CDR1 is MNHEY, CDR2 SMNVEV (reference sequence). This CDR3 reads CASSYRSTGTEAFF. CDR3 sequence (DNA): TGTGCCAGCAGTTATCGGTCAACCGGGACTGAAGCTTTCTTT.

This clonotype came up a few times. The chain couples TRBV20-1 to TRBJ2-5; 9 nucleotides line up with TRBD2. J gave up 5 bases and V 0 bases, and 13 bases lay outside the gene matches. The CDR3 extends over 17 amino acids. CDR1 is DFQATT and CDR2 is SNEGSKA in the germline V gene (reference sequence). In DNA, the CDR3 is TGCAGTGCTAGAGATGTCAATAGCGGGAGTCTGGTGGAGACCCAGTACTTC. This sequence encodes CSARDVNSGSLVETQYF.

The chain joins TRBV4-1 to TRBJ1-2, with D perhaps matching TRBD1 (5 bases). V was cut by 1 base and J by 3 bases, with 9 bases left in between. The CDR3 loop spans 14 amino acids. Per germline, CDR1 MGHRA and CDR2 YSYEKL. The CDR3 region has the DNA TGCGCCAGCAGCCAAGCGGCAGGGCACTATGGCTACACCTTC. Translated, it gives CASSQAAGHYGYTF.

A note on this clonotype: This clone may be a read error of a much larger clone one base away. The genes are TRBV28 and TRBJ1-2; a possible D gene is TRBD1 (6 bases). There are 17 residues in the CDR3. Germline CDR1 MDHEN, CDR2 SYDVKM. The germline V and J ends were trimmed by 4 bases and 3 bases, with 21 bases remaining between them. The CDR3 DNA reads as TGTGCCAGCAGTTCACAGGGCCTTTACCCCATCGACTATGGCTACACCTTC. Its translation: CASSSQGLYPIDYGYTF.

This clonotype was seen ten or more times. This rearrangement joins TRBV28 to TRBJ2-5; TRBD1 matches at 8 bases. CDR3 length: 13 residues. After removal of 5 bases from V and 3 bases from J, the junction contained 2 bases not matched to a gene. CDR1 MDHEN and CDR2 SYDVKM come from the germline V gene. The CDR3 coding sequence is TGTGCCAGCAGTCCGGACAGGGAAGAGACCCAGTACTTC. Protein sequence: CASSPDREETQYF.

The CDR3 protein is CASSKDSYTQYF. CDR3 DNA: TGCGCCAGCAGCAAGGACAGTTATACGCAGTATTTT. V usage is TRBV5-1 and J usage is TRBJ2-3; TRBD1 might be the D (6 bases). Between the trimmed V and J ends, which lost 4 bases and 7 bases, there was a span of 10 bases. Germline V gene sequence: CDR1 SGHRS, CDR2 YFSETQ. The CDR3 extends over 12 amino acids.

The sample holds a few counts of this clonotype. The rearrangement uses TRBV6-1 and TRBJ2-7; a weak D match, TRBD2 (6 bases). This CDR3 spans 13 amino acids. Germline V gene data show CDR1 as MNHNS and CDR2 as SASEGT. Trimming stripped 5 bases from V and 7 bases from J, with 15 bases between. The DNA of the CDR3 is TGTGCCAGCAGTCCATCGGGAGTAGGGGAGCAGTACTTC. Translated, it gives CASSPSGVGEQYF.

This clonotype was recorded at least ten times. This rearrangement joins TRBV7-8 to TRBJ1-2; possibly TRBD1 for D (6 bases). This CDR3 contains 15 residues. V lost 2 bases and J lost 7, with 17 bases in between. Germline loops: CDR1 SGHVS, CDR2 FQNEAQ. The CDR3 is CASSLLLPGAVGYTF. CDR3 DNA sequence: TGTGCCAGCAGCTTATTACTGCCGGGGGCGGTTGGCTACACCTTC.

The CDR3 sequence is CSARGRQDLFEQYF. The CDR3 DNA follows: TGCAGTGCTAGAGGCAGACAGGATCTCTTCGAGCAGTACTTC. The chain couples TRBV20-1 to TRBJ2-7; D perhaps matches TRBD1 (6 bases). CDR3 length: 14 amino acids. Germline V gene data show CDR1 as DFQATT and CDR2 as SNEGSKA (reference sequence). The ends were cut back, 1 base at V and 6 bases at J, with 16 bases in the middle.

Of note for this clonotype: A much larger clone differs by one base, so this may be a read error. The V call is TRBV12-3 or TRBV12-4, the J call TRBJ1-6; 7 bases are shared with TRBD1. CDR3 length: 15 amino acids. DNA of the CDR3: TGTGCCAGCAGTTCCACAGGGGTTAATAATTCACCCCTCCGCTTT. Translation: CASSSTGVNNSPLRF.

This clonotype was counted many times. This chain connects TRBV6-5 to TRBJ2-7; a possible D gene is TRBD1 (7 bases). In germline, CDR1 is MNHEY, CDR2 SVGAGI. The CDR3 has 16 residues. V dropped 0 bases and J dropped 2 bases, with 14 bases sitting between them. The CDR3 bases are TGTGCCAGCAGTTACTCTCCAGGGGGGATGACCTACGAGCAGTACTTC. As protein: CASSYSPGGMTYEQYF.

This clonotype was counted many times. The V and J genes are TRBV25-1 and TRBJ1-5, with 12 bases matching TRBD1. Trimming took 9 bases from V and 0 from J; bases not matched to a gene: 12. The CDR3 has 18 amino acids. The germline V gene has CDR1 MGHDK and CDR2 SYGVNS. In DNA, the CDR3 is TGTGCCAGACCGGCTGCGGGACAGGGGGCCGATAGCAATCAGCCCCAGCATTTT. It translates to CARPAAGQGADSNQPQHF.

This clonotype has only a few counts. The chain combines TRBV29-1 with TRBJ1-2; D unclear. CDR3 size: 14 residues. Germline-derived CDR1 and CDR2 are SQVTM and ANQGSEA. Trimming pared 2 bases from V and 1 base from J, leaving 11 bases between. DNA for the CDR3: TGCAGCGTTGAAAGTAAGGGCATTAACTATGGCTACACCTTC. As protein: CSVESKGINYGYTF.

The chain recombines TRBV5-1 with TRBJ1-5; D remains unclear. This CDR3 spans 15 amino acids. Trimming stripped 2 bases from V and 6 bases from J, with 15 bases between. Germline CDR1 and CDR2: SGHRS and YFSETQ. The CDR3 coding sequence is TGCGCCAGCAGCTTACCCCGGCGGGAGGGTCAGCCCCAGCATTTT. This sequence encodes CASSLPRREGQPQHF. Filled out from reference TRBV5-1 and TRBJ1-5, the complete variable domain reads KAGVTQTPRYLIKTRGQQVTLSCSPISGHRSVSWYQQTPGQGLQFLFEYFSETQRNKGNFPGRFSGRQFSNSRSEMNVSTLELGDSALYLCASSLPRREGQPQHFGDGTRLSIL.

This clonotype was counted only a few times. This may be a read error, as it is one base from a much larger clone. The chain couples TRBV12-3 or TRBV12-4 to TRBJ2-5; TRBD1 aligns across 8 bases. V trimming: 5 bases; J trimming: 5 bases; junction bases outside the gene matches: 16. The CDR3 totals 17 residues. The CDR3 sequence: CASSPTGAGGHLETQYF. CDR3 in DNA: TGTGCCAGCAGTCCTACCGGGGCAGGGGGCCATTTGGAGACCCAGTACTTC.

This clonotype has ten or more counts. The chain links TRBV7-8 to TRBJ1-1, with D possibly TRBD1 on 6 matching bases. Trimming took 1 base from V and 1 from J, leaving 13 bases between them. The CDR3 contains 16 residues. Germline values: CDR1 SGHVS, CDR2 FQNEAQ. The CDR3 protein is CASSLEGVGSNTEAFF. For the CDR3, the DNA is TGTGCCAGCAGCTTAGAGGGGGTTGGATCGAACACTGAAGCTTTCTTT.